A selection of T cell receptor beta chains follows, all from one sample in a study of T cell changes during pregnancy in multiple sclerosis. Only in-frame clones appear in the TCRdb table, and some are missing; sequencing was by immunoSEQ multiplex PCR. The table includes fewer than 60,000 clones, about 90% detected once. The starting material was CD8+ T cells from peripheral blood mononuclear cells, obtained after pregnancy. Source of these receptors: a female donor with multiple sclerosis, enrolled in a pregnancy study. CDR3s include the opening cysteine and the closing phenylalanine or tryptophan. D genes are given only for firm matches. Size is omitted from some rows. Given values are once, few, many or a class for expanded clones.

d_call,v_call,clone_size,cdr3_length,j_call,cdr3_aa,cdr3_nt
NA,TRBV19,NA,14,TRBJ2-1,CASSITVFYNEQFF,TGTGCCAGTAGTATTACGGTTTTCTACAATGAGCAGTTCTTC
NA,TRBV9,once,14,TRBJ2-7,CASSVGAGVDEQYF,TGTGCCAGCAGCGTAGGTGCAGGGGTCGACGAGCAGTACTTC
NA,TRBV19,NA,12,TRBJ1-3,CASTPSGNTIYF,TGTGCCAGTACCCCATCTGGAAACACCATATATTTT
NA,TRBV6-1,once,15,TRBJ2-3,CASSALPGNTDTQYF,TGTGCCAGCAGTGCCCTTCCCGGGAATACAGATACGCAGTATTTT
NA,TRBV5-1,NA,14,TRBJ2-7,CASSYLAGGYEQYF,TGCGCCAGCAGCTACCTAGCCGGGGGCTACGAGCAGTACTTC
NA,TRBV10-2,few,13,TRBJ1-5,CASSEQGRQPQHF,TGCGCCAGCAGTGAGCAGGGGCGGCAGCCCCAGCATTTT
NA,TRBV30,NA,10,TRBJ2-1,CAYRVDEQFF,TGTGCCTACAGGGTTGATGAGCAGTTCTTC
TRBD1,TRBV11-2,NA,13,TRBJ2-2,CASSFDRGGELFF,TGTGCCAGCAGCTTCGACAGGGGCGGGGAGCTGTTTTTT
NA,TRBV7-8,NA,14,TRBJ1-2,CASSFGLAGLGYTF,TGTGCCAGCAGCTTTGGGTTGGCTGGGCTTGGCTACACCTTC
TRBD1,TRBV27,NA,13,TRBJ1-2,CASSFQGAGGYTF,TGTGCCAGCAGCTTCCAGGGGGCGGGTGGCTACACCTTC
NA,TRBV29-1,NA,14,TRBJ2-2,CSAPLTANTGELFF,TGCAGCGCCCCGCTGACAGCCAACACCGGGGAGCTGTTTTTT
NA,TRBV27,NA,16,TRBJ1-4,CASSSLREGLGEKLFF,TGTGCCAGCAGTTCGCTCCGGGAGGGGTTGGGTGAAAAACTGTTTTTT
NA,TRBV10-2,NA,11,TRBJ1-4,CASTKEGKLFF,TGCGCCAGCACCAAGGAGGGAAAACTGTTTTTT
NA,TRBV5-1,NA,14,TRBJ2-5,CASSLYRVQETQYF,TGCGCCAGCAGCTTGTACAGGGTGCAAGAGACCCAGTACTTC
TRBD1,TRBV13,few,14,TRBJ1-6,CASSQQGGTSPLHF,TGTGCCAGCAGTCAACAGGGGGGGACTTCACCCCTCCACTTT
NA,TRBV10-2,NA,15,TRBJ2-7,CASSLNLGGPYEQYF,TGCGCCAGCAGCTTGAACCTAGGAGGGCCCTACGAGCAGTACTTC
TRBD2,TRBV13,NA,17,TRBJ2-7,CASRGGLRTSGSYEQYF,TGTGCCAGCAGGGGGGGATTGCGGACTAGCGGATCTTACGAGCAGTACTTC
NA,TRBV27,NA,16,TRBJ2-1,CASGTVVRGHRDEQFF,TGTGCCAGCGGGACCGTAGTGCGGGGGCATAGGGATGAGCAGTTCTTC
NA,TRBV10-2,once,13,TRBJ1-6,CASSESLNSPLHF,TGCGCCAGCAGTGAGTCTCTGAATTCACCCCTCCACTTT
NA,TRBV10-1,NA,19,TRBJ1-6,CASSEEVGRRANDNSPLHF,TGCGCCAGCAGTGAGGAAGTTGGGCGCAGGGCCAACGATAATTCACCCCTCCACTTT
NA,TRBV9,NA,13,TRBJ2-5,CASSVNYPETQYF,TGTGCCAGCAGCGTTAACTACCCGGAGACCCAGTACTTC
NA,TRBV11-1,NA,17,TRBJ2-5,CASSLRDAGALQETQYF,TGTGCCAGCAGCTTAAGGGACGCAGGGGCTCTACAAGAGACCCAGTACTTC
TRBD2,TRBV27,once,15,TRBJ2-3,CASHGSGGAVDTQYF,TGTGCCAGCCATGGTAGCGGGGGGGCCGTAGATACGCAGTATTTT
TRBD2,TRBV27,NA,11,TRBJ2-1,CAIWGGNEQFF,TGTGCCATCTGGGGGGGCAATGAGCAGTTCTTC
NA,TRBV6-5,NA,15,TRBJ2-7,CASSPLSHESYEQYF,TGTGCCAGCAGTCCATTGAGTCATGAGTCCTACGAGCAGTACTTC
TRBD1,TRBV6-5,NA,12,TRBJ1-1,CASTPDRGKTFF,TGTGCCAGCACCCCAGACAGGGGGAAGACTTTCTTT
TRBD2,TRBV13,NA,16,TRBJ2-5,CASSAGTSGIEETQYF,TGTGCCAGCAGCGCCGGGACTAGCGGTATAGAAGAGACCCAGTACTTC
NA,TRBV7-6,NA,17,TRBJ2-7,CASSPKGQPSSSYEQYF,TGTGCCAGCAGCCCCAAAGGACAGCCCTCTAGCTCCTACGAGCAGTACTTC
TRBD1,TRBV4-1,NA,14,TRBJ2-2,CASSQRDRTGELFF,TGCGCCAGCAGCCAAAGGGACAGGACCGGGGAGCTGTTTTTT
TRBD1,TRBV19,NA,14,TRBJ2-7,CASSIGQGAYEQYF,TGTGCCAGTAGTATCGGACAGGGGGCCTACGAGCAGTACTTC
NA,TRBV29-1,few,13,TRBJ1-1,CSVETGMVAEAFF,TGCAGCGTTGAAACAGGGATGGTGGCTGAAGCTTTCTTT
TRBD1,TRBV9,NA,18,TRBJ1-3,CASSGQGGLGGTGNTIYF,TGTGCCAGCAGCGGCCAAGGGGGCCTAGGGGGGACCGGAAACACCATATATTTT
NA,TRBV13,NA,17,TRBJ1-6,CASSAVGNRGSYSPLHF,TGTGCCAGCAGTGCGGTCGGGAATCGGGGGTCCTATTCACCCCTCCACTTT
TRBD2,TRBV7-8,once,21,TRBJ2-1,CASSLAIDGLAGSVAYNEQFF,TGTGCCAGCAGCTTAGCGATAGATGGACTAGCGGGGTCAGTCGCCTACAATGAGCAGTTCTTC
NA,TRBV4-2,NA,13,TRBJ2-5,CASSQGLQETQYF,TGTGCCAGCAGCCAGGGACTGCAAGAGACCCAGTACTTC
NA,TRBV9,NA,14,TRBJ1-1,CASSVAPGNTEAFF,TGTGCCAGCAGCGTAGCTCCAGGGAACACTGAAGCTTTCTTT
TRBD1,TRBV4-1,NA,15,TRBJ2-7,CASSQGTGEGYEQYF,TGCGCCAGCAGCCAAGGGACAGGGGAGGGGTACGAGCAGTACTTC
TRBD2,TRBV6-6,NA,13,TRBJ2-1,CAIKTSGYNEQFF,TGTGCCATCAAGACTAGCGGGTACAATGAGCAGTTCTTC
NA,TRBV9,NA,14,TRBJ2-7,CASSEGGVAYEQYF,TGTGCCAGCAGCGAGGGCGGGGTCGCCTACGAGCAGTACTTC
TRBD1,TRBV9,NA,16,TRBJ1-3,CASSVGARGLGNTIYF,TGTGCCAGCAGCGTAGGCGCCAGGGGGCTAGGAAACACCATATATTTT
TRBD1,TRBV30,NA,12,TRBJ2-3,CAEGQGTDTQYF,TGTGCGGAGGGACAGGGTACAGATACGCAGTATTTT
NA,TRBV15,once,16,TRBJ2-5,CATSRDPGLDGETQYF,TGTGCCACCAGCAGAGATCCGGGACTGGACGGAGAGACCCAGTACTTC
NA,TRBV9,NA,16,TRBJ1-4,CASSSGYTTGIEKLFF,TGTGCCAGCAGCTCGGGCTACACAACAGGGATAGAAAAACTGTTTTTT
TRBD1,TRBV5-1,NA,17,TRBJ2-2,CASSLAVGQGGSGELFF,TGCGCCAGCAGCTTGGCCGTTGGACAGGGAGGTAGCGGGGAGCTGTTTTTT
NA,TRBV19,NA,14,TRBJ1-1,CASSILALNTEAFF,TGTGCCAGTAGTATCCTGGCCCTCAACACTGAAGCTTTCTTT
NA,TRBV15,NA,17,TRBJ2-7,CATSRVPREARMDEQYF,TGTGCCACCAGCAGAGTACCGCGGGAAGCCCGAATGGACGAGCAGTACTTC
TRBD1,TRBV6-1,few,15,TRBJ2-1,CASRTTGIPYNEQFF,TGTGCCAGCAGAACGACAGGGATCCCCTACAATGAGCAGTTCTTC
TRBD2,TRBV6-4,once,16,TRBJ2-1,CASSDSAGGSYNEQFF,TGTGCCAGCAGTGACTCAGCGGGGGGTTCCTACAATGAGCAGTTCTTC
TRBD1,TRBV27,NA,14,TRBJ1-1,CASSMTGVNTEAFF,TGTGCCAGCAGTATGACAGGGGTAAACACTGAAGCTTTCTTT
NA,TRBV7-8,NA,17,TRBJ2-2,CASSLGGRVINMGELFF,TGTGCCAGCAGCTTAGGGGGCAGGGTTATCAATATGGGGGAGCTGTTTTTT
TRBD1,TRBV9,NA,15,TRBJ2-2,CASTTGQGNTGELFF,TGTGCCAGCACAACGGGACAGGGTAACACCGGGGAGCTGTTTTTT
NA,TRBV5-6,NA,12,TRBJ1-2,CASSPDRYGYTF,TGTGCCAGCAGCCCCGACAGGTATGGCTACACCTTC
TRBD2,TRBV7-8,NA,14,TRBJ2-7,CASSLLAGGYEQYF,TGTGCCAGCAGCCTCCTAGCGGGGGGCTACGAGCAGTACTTC
TRBD2,TRBV11-2,NA,16,TRBJ2-1,CASSLDWRGGFDEQFF,TGTGCCAGCAGCTTAGACTGGCGGGGGGGCTTCGATGAGCAGTTCTTC
NA,TRBV7-3,once,13,TRBJ2-2,CASSLSGTGELFF,TGTGCCAGCAGCTTAAGCGGCACCGGGGAGCTGTTTTTT